This T cell receptor (beta chain) was recorded in a study of STAT5B mutations in CD4+ large granular lymphocyte leukemia. Study-wide points: Without putative leukemic clones, patient CD4-sorted repertoires remained more clonal than healthy CD4+ repertoires.

TCRdb's copy holds only in-frame clones and misses some; the assay was immunoSEQ multiplex PCR. The sample holds 20,000 or so clones; over 70% are singletons and the top ten take 0.35% to 0.5%. This clone was seen a few times. Its antigen is unknown. Germline loops: CDR1 MDHEN, CDR2 SYDVKM. This CDR3 region has 12 residues. V was cut by 2 bases and J by 4 bases, with 6 bases left in between. This receptor was taken from a human donor in good health. The sample was CD4+ T cells from blood buffy coats. The chain has TRBV28 and TRBJ2-7; the D gene is possibly TRBD2 (5 bases). The DNA for the CDR3 is TGTGCCAGCAGTTTAAGAGGGTACGAGCAGTACTTC. This translates into CASSLRGYEQYF. Combining the CDR3 with reference TRBV28 and TRBJ2-7 gives the whole variable domain DVKVTQSSRYLVKRTGEKVFLECVQDMDHENMFWYRQDPGLGLRLIYFSYDVKMKEKGDIPEGYSVSREKKERFSLILESASTNQTSMYLCASSLRGYEQYFGPGTRLTVT.